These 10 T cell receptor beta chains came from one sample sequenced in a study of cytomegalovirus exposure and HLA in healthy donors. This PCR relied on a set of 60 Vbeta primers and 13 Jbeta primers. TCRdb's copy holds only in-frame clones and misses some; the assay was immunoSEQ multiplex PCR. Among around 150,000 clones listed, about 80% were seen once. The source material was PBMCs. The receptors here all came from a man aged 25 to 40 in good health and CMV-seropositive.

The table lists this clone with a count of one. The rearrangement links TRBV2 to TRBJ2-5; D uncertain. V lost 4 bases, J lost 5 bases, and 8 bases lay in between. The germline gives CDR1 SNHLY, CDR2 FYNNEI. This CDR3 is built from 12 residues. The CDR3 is CASSGQVETQYF. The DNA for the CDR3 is TGTGCCAGCAGTGGTCAGGTGGAGACCCAGTACTTC. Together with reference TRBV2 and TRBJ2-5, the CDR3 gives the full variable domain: EPEVTQTPSHQVTQMGQEVILRCVPISNHLYFYWYRQILGQKVEFLVSFYNNEISEKSEIFDDQFSVERPDGSNFTLKIRSTKLEDSAMYFCASSGQVETQYFGPGTRLLVL.

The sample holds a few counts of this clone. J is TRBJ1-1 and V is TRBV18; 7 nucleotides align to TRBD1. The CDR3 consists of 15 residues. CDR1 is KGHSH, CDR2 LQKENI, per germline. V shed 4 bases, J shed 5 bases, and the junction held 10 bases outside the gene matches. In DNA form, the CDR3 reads TGTGCCAGCTCACTGTCAAGGGGGCGCATTACTGAAGCTTTCTTT. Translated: CASSLSRGRITEAFF.

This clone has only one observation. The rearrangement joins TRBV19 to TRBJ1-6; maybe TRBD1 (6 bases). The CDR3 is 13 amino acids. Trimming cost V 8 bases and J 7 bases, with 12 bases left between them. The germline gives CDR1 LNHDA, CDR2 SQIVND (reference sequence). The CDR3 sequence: CASGGQGNSPLHF. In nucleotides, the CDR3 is TGTGCCAGTGGTGGGCAGGGGAATTCACCCCTCCACTTT.

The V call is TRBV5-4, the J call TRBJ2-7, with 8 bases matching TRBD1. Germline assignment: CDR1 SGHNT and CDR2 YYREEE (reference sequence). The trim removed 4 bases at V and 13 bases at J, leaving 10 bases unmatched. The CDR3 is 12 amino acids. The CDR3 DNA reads TGTGCCAGCAGCGCTGATCAGGGGGCCACTTACTTC. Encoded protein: CASSADQGATYF.

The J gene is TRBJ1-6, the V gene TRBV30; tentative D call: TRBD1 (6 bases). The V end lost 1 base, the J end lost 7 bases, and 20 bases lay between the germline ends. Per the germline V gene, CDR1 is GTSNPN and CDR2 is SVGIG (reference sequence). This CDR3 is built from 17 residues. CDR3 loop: CAWSAGSRGSFNSPLHF. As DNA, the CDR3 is TGTGCCTGGAGTGCGGGAAGCAGGGGATCTTTCAATTCACCCCTCCACTTT.

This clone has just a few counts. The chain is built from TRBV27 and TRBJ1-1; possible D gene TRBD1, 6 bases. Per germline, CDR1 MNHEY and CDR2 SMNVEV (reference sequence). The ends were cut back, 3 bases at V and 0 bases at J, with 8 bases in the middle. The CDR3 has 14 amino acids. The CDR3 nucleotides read TGTGCCAGCAGTTTCGGGGACATGAACACTGAAGCTTTCTTT. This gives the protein CASSFGDMNTEAFF.

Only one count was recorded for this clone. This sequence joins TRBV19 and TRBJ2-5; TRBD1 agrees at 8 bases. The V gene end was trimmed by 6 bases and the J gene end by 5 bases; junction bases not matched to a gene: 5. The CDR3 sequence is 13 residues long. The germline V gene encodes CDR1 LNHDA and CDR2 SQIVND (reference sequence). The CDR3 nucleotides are TGTGCCAGTAGCCCGACAGGGGCGGAGACCCAGTACTTC. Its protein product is CASSPTGAETQYF.

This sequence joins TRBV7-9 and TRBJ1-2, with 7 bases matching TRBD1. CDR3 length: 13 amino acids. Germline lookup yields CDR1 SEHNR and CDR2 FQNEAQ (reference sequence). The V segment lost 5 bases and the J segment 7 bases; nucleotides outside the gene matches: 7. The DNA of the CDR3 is TGTGCCAGCAGCGCCGGACAGGCCGCTGGCTACACCTTC. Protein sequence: CASSAGQAAGYTF.

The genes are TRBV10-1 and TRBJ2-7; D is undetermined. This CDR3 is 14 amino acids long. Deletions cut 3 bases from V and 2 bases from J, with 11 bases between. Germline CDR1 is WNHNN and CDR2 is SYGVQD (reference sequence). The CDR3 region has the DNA TGCGCCAGCAGTGACAGGCGAAATACCTACGAGCAGTACTTC. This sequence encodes CASSDRRNTYEQYF.

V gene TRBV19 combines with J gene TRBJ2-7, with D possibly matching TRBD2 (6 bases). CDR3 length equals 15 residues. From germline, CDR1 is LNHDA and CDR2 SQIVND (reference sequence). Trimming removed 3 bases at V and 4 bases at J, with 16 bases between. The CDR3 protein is CASSIAGGVSYEQYF. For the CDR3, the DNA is TGTGCCAGTAGTATCGCAGGAGGGGTTTCGTACGAGCAGTACTTC.